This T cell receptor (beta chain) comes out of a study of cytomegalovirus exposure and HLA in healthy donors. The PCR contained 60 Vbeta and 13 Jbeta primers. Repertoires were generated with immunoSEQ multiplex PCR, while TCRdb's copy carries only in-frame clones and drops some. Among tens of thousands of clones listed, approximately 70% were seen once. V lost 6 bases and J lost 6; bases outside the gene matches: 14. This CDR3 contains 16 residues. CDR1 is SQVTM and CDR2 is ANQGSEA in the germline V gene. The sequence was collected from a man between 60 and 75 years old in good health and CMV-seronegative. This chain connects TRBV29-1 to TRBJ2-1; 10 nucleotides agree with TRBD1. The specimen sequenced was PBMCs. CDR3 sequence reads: CSVLPVGTGVSNEQFF. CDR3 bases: TGCAGCGTCCTCCCGGTTGGGACAGGGGTTTCCAATGAGCAGTTCTTC.